This paragraph reports one T cell receptor beta chain. The final CDR3 position lacks the conserved phenylalanine or tryptophan, pointing to a likely read error. The data were taken from a study of radiotherapy plus CTLA-4 blockade in lung cancer. TCRdb's table, derived via immunoSEQ multiplex PCR, lists solely in-frame clones and lacks some. The table records around 78,000 clones, around 76% of them present only once. This CDR3 has 19 amino acids. Germline V lookup: CDR1 LNHDA, CDR2 SQIVND (reference sequence). The junction had 15 bases not matched to a gene; V was cut back by 3 bases and J by 2 bases.

The sequencing used peripheral blood, collected from a patient treated with radiotherapy plus ipilimumab. This clonotype was obtained from a human donor with non-small cell lung cancer who had a partial response to radiotherapy plus ipilimumab. Some clones in this sample may be carry-over from other donors' samples. V usage is TRBV19 and J usage is TRBJ1-1; 10 nucleotides line up with TRBD1. CDR3 in amino acids: CASSMGRWDRGKKNTEAFL. In nucleotides, the CDR3 is TGTGCCAGTAGTATGGGAAGATGGGACAGGGGAAAAAAAAACACTGAAGCTTTCCTT.